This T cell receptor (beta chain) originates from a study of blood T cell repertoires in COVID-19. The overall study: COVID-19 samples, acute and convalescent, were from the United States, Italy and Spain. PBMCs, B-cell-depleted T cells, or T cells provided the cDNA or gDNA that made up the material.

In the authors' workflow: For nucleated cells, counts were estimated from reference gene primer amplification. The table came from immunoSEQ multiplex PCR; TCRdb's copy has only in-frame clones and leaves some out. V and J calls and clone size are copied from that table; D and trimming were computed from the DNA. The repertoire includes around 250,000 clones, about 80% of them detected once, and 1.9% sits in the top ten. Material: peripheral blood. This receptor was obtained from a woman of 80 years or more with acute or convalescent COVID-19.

The DNA for the CDR3 is TGTGCCAGCAGCGACAACTACGAGCAGTACTTC. This gives the protein CASSDNYEQYF. The chain has TRBV6-5 and TRBJ2-7; D not resolved. Per germline, CDR1 MNHEY and CDR2 SVGAGI. The CDR3 runs 11 residues. Trimming pared 6 bases from V and 3 bases from J, leaving 6 bases between.